The present TCR beta chain was sequenced within a study of CD8+ T cells in alopecia areata. Whole-study context: Those patients who were treated received oral tofacitinib, which was given at 5 to 10 mg twice daily for moderate-to-severe alopecia areata. Tofacitinib administration persisted for 6 to 18 months, succeeded by 6 months off drug.

In each case, RNA was isolated and then reverse transcribed into cDNA as the sequencing template. The data were produced by immunoSEQ multiplex PCR, yet TCRdb's version contains in-frame clones alone and is incomplete. The sample has some 170,000 clones; 50% to 70% are singletons. This clone was recorded a few times. Its matching antigen is unknown. Study outcomes and limitations: Normal skin's resident alphabeta T cells are sequenced alongside lesional scalp T cells.

Those with alopecia areata gave lesional scalp punch biopsies and peripheral blood. The receptor was derived from a human donor with alopecia areata. The source material was CD4+ T cells sorted from blood, sampled at week 0.

The CDR3 DNA reads TGCGCCAGCAGTCCCGGACTAGCGGGGGATGAGACCCAGTACTTC. It yields the protein CASSPGLAGDETQYF. The chain combines TRBV5-1 with TRBJ2-5, with 13 bases lining up with TRBD2. This CDR3 comprises 15 residues. Germline V gene data show CDR1 as SGHRS and CDR2 as YFSETQ. The V and J ends lost 5 bases and 5 bases, in that order; junction bases with no gene match: 6.